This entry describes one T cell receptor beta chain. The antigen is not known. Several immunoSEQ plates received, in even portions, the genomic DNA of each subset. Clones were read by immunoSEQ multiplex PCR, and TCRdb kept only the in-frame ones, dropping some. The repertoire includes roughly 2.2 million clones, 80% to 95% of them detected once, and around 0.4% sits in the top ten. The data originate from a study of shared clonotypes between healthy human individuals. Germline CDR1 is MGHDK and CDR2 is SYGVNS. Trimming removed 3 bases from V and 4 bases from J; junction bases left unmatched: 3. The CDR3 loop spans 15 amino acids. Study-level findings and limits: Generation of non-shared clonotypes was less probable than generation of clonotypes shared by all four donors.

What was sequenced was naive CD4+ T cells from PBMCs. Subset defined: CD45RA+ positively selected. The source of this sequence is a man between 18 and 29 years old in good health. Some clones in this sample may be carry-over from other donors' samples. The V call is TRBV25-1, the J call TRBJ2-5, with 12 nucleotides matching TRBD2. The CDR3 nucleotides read TGTGCCAGCAGTGACCGGGGACTAGCGGGAGAGACCCAGTACTTC. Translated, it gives CASSDRGLAGETQYF.